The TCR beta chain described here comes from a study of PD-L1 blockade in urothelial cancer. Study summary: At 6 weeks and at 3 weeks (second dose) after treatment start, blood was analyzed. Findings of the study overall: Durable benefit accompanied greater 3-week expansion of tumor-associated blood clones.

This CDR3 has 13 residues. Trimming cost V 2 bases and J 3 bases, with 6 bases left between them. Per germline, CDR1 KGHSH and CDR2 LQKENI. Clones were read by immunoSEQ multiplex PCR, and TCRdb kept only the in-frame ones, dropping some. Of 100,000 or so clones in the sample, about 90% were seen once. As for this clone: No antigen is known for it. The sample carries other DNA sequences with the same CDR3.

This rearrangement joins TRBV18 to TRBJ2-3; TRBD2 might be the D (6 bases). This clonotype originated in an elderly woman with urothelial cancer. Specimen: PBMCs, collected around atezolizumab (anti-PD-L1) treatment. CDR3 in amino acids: CASSPGGTDTQYF. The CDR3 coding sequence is TGTGCCAGCTCACCAGGGGGGACAGATACGCAGTATTTT.